This is a list of T cell receptor beta chains from one sample in a study of OX40 agonist ivuxolimab in advanced cancers. The table came from immunoSEQ multiplex PCR; TCRdb's copy has only in-frame clones and leaves some out. The profile shows about 75,000 clones, about 86% of them singletons. The material was CD4+ or CD8+ T cells sorted from blood, obtained in a trial of the OX40 agonist ivuxolimab. These TCRs come from an adult with an advanced solid tumor such as melanoma, head and neck, liver or kidney cancer. The CDR3 runs from the conserved cysteine through the conserved F or W. The order of the fields is D gene, J gene, V gene, clone size, CDR3 DNA, CDR3 protein. A D gene is named only where the DNA matches it firmly. Not every row has a clone size; where given, it reads once, few, many or a size class.

>TRBD1|TRBJ2-7|TRBV28|-
TGTGCCAGCAGTACTACAGGGGGCTACGAGCAGTACTTC
CASSTTGGYEQYF
>-|TRBJ1-5|TRBV5-1|-
TGCGCCAGCAGCTTTAACGGAAATCAGCCCCAGCATTTT
CASSFNGNQPQHF
>-|TRBJ1-6|TRBV6-5|once
TGTGCCAGCAGCCCACCAGGGTATAATTCACCCCTCCACTTT
CASSPPGYNSPLHF
>-|TRBJ2-4|TRBV7-2|-
TGTGCCAGCAGCTTAACCCGGGTCTTAGAGGGAAACATTCAGTACTTC
CASSLTRVLEGNIQYF
>-|TRBJ2-7|TRBV4-1|-
TGCGCCAGCAGCCAAGATTTTTGGAGCTCCTACGAGCAGTACTTC
CASSQDFWSSYEQYF
>TRBD2|TRBJ2-1|TRBV9|-
TGTGCCAGCAGCCCAGTGCGGGAGTCCAGCGATGAGCAGTTCTTC
CASSPVRESSDEQFF
>-|TRBJ2-3|TRBV2|-
TGTGCCAGCAGTGACCCGGGGGGCACAGATACGCAGTATTTT
CASSDPGGTDTQYF
>TRBD1|TRBJ1-3|TRBV18|-
TGTGCCAGCTCATCCGGGACAGGACACTCTGGAAACACCATATATTTT
CASSSGTGHSGNTIYF
>-|TRBJ2-5|TRBV30|-
TGTGCCTGGCGAGGGGCTGGGGGGATAACCCAGTACTTC
CAWRGAGGITQYF
>TRBD1|TRBJ2-3|TRBV6-1|few
TGTGCCAGCAGTGGGGGACAGGGATGGATCACAGATACGCAGTATTTT
CASSGGQGWITDTQYF
>-|TRBJ1-1|TRBV27|-
TGTGCCTCCTCCCGCCGGGCCGCCATGAACACTGAAGCTTTCTTT
CASSRRAAMNTEAFF
>-|TRBJ2-7|TRBV5-1|-
TGCGCCAGCAGCCTAACCCAATACGAGCAGTACTTC
CASSLTQYEQYF
>-|TRBJ1-4|TRBV30|-
TGTGCCTGGGGCCGTCCCCGCTTAACCCGGGGTGAAAAACTGTTTTTT
CAWGRPRLTRGEKLFF
>-|TRBJ1-6|TRBV28|-
TGTGCCAGCAGCTTTAGCTCCTATAATTCACCCCTCCACTTT
CASSFSSYNSPLHF
>-|TRBJ1-1|TRBV30|-
TGTGCCTGGAGTTCAAAGACGGGCGGGCATGGAGCTTTCTTT
CAWSSKTGGHGAFF
>-|TRBJ1-5|TRBV6-1|-
TGTGCCAGCAGTGATAATTACAGCAATCAGCCCCAGCATTTT
CASSDNYSNQPQHF
>-|TRBJ2-5|TRBV5-1|-
TGCGCCAGCAGCATCACAGGTCAAGAGACCCAGTACTTC
CASSITGQETQYF
>-|TRBJ1-2|TRBV7-2|-
TGTGCCAGCAGCTTAGCGGTCAACTCTAACTATGGCTACACCTTC
CASSLAVNSNYGYTF
>TRBD1|TRBJ2-7|TRBV27|-
TGTGCCAGCAGTTTCCGGGGACAGGCAGTAGAGCAGTACTTC
CASSFRGQAVEQYF
>-|TRBJ2-3|TRBV10-3|-
TGTGCCATCCAGTACGGGGGAGGTACAGATACGCAGTATTTT
CAIQYGGGTDTQYF
>TRBD1|TRBJ1-5|TRBV2|-
TGTGCCAGCAGCCAGACAGGGGTTGATCAGCCCCAGCATTTT
CASSQTGVDQPQHF
>-|TRBJ1-1|TRBV28|-
TGTGCCAGCAGTTTGAGGGGCGACGTGACTGAAGCTTTCTTT
CASSLRGDVTEAFF
>TRBD1|TRBJ2-6|TRBV15|few
TGTGCCACCAGCAGAGACAGGACAGGGGGCGTTGGGGCCAACGTCCTGACTTTC
CATSRDRTGGVGANVLTF
>TRBD2|TRBJ2-5|TRBV5-5|-
TGTGCCAGCAGCTTAACTAGCGGGGGGCCCAAAGAGACCCAGTACTTC
CASSLTSGGPKETQYF
>TRBD2|TRBJ2-3|TRBV29-1|few
TGCAGCGTTGGAAGTAGCGGGGGGGCCGTAGATACGCAGTATTTT
CSVGSSGGAVDTQYF
>-|TRBJ2-7|TRBV28|-
TGTGCCAGCAGTTTACACAGGGCAGGCGAGCAGTACTTC
CASSLHRAGEQYF
>-|TRBJ2-7|TRBV25-1|-
TGTGCCAGCAGTGAAGCGTACGGTCTCTACGAGCAGTACTTC
CASSEAYGLYEQYF
>TRBD2|TRBJ2-7|TRBV7-3|-
TGTGCCAGCAGCTCTACTAGCGGGAGGGCCCACGAGCAGTACTTC
CASSSTSGRAHEQYF
>TRBD2|TRBJ2-7|TRBV5-5|-
TGTGCCAGCAGTAGGACTAGCGGGAGGGCCCTGTTTCTCTCCGAGCAGTACTTC
CASSRTSGRALFLSEQYF
>TRBD1|TRBJ1-6|TRBV27|-
TGTGCCAGCAGTACCAGGGGGCGAGTCGGTAATTCACCCCTCCACTTT
CASSTRGRVGNSPLHF
>TRBD1|TRBJ1-1|TRBV4-3|few
TGCGCCAGCAGCCATCTGACAGGGATGAACACTGAAGCTTTCTTT
CASSHLTGMNTEAFF
>TRBD2|TRBJ2-7|TRBV19|-
TGTGCCAGTAGGGATCCGGGACTAGCGGGAGGCGAGCAGTACTTC
CASRDPGLAGGEQYF
>-|TRBJ1-6|TRBV6-5|-
TGTGCCAGCAGGGCTGGGGCCCAACTCCACTTT
CASRAGAQLHF
>-|TRBJ2-1|TRBV5-4|-
TGTGCCAGCAGCTTCAGGTCTAGGTATGAGCAGTTCTTC
CASSFRSRYEQFF
>-|TRBJ2-5|TRBV5-6|-
TGTGCCAGCAGCTTGCGGGGGTACGAGCGGAGAAAAGAGACCCAGTACTTC
CASSLRGYERRKETQYF
>TRBD1|TRBJ1-1|TRBV6-1|-
TGTGCCAGCAGTAGGGGACAGGGGGAATCTGAAGCTTTCTTT
CASSRGQGESEAFF
>-|TRBJ1-4|TRBV7-6|-
TGTGCCAGCAGTCATCAGGCAACTAATGAAAAACTGTTTTTT
CASSHQATNEKLFF
>TRBD2|TRBJ2-3|TRBV5-6|-
TGTGCCAGCAGGCCCGGGGGGGGCGGGCGCACAGATACGCAGTATTTT
CASRPGGGGRTDTQYF
>-|TRBJ1-5|TRBV10-2|-
TGCGCCAGCACGGACATATCTAGCAATCAGCCCCAGCATTTT
CASTDISSNQPQHF
>TRBD2|TRBJ2-3|TRBV7-2|-
TGTGCCAGCAGCGGAGGGACTAGCGGGGGGACTAGCACAGATACGCAGTATTTT
CASSGGTSGGTSTDTQYF
>-|TRBJ2-3|TRBV10-3|-
TGTGCCATCACCCCAGGACAGACAGATACGCAGTATTTT
CAITPGQTDTQYF
>-|TRBJ2-7|TRBV11-2|-
TGTGCCAGCAGCTTAGTTATCGGTTCCTACGAGCAGTACTTC
CASSLVIGSYEQYF
>TRBD1|TRBJ2-2|TRBV6-1|-
TGTGCCAGCAATAACCGGGACAGTCGCGTCGGGGAGCTGTTTTTT
CASNNRDSRVGELFF
>TRBD1|TRBJ1-2|TRBV6-1|few
TGTGCCAGCAGTGAACAGGGGGCGAAAGGCTACACCTTC
CASSEQGAKGYTF
>TRBD1|TRBJ1-5|TRBV5-6|-
TGTGCCAGCAGCTTGGCCACAGGGGCGCCAGACAATCAGCCCCAGCATTTT
CASSLATGAPDNQPQHF
>-|TRBJ1-2|TRBV5-6|-
TGTGCCAGCAGCCCGGTCGAATACGGGAGGAGCTATGGCTACACCTTC
CASSPVEYGRSYGYTF
>-|TRBJ2-2|TRBV5-1|-
TGCGCCAGCAGCGAAGGAAACGGGGAGCTGTTTTTT
CASSEGNGELFF
>-|TRBJ1-3|TRBV7-6|-
TGTGCCAGCAGCTTAGAGACGGAAATCTCTGGAAACACCATATATTTT
CASSLETEISGNTIYF
>-|TRBJ2-6|TRBV10-3|once
TGTGCCATCAGGGAGGCGGCGGCCAACGTCCTGACTTTC
CAIREAAANVLTF
>TRBD1|TRBJ2-6|TRBV19|-
TGTGCCAGTAGTACCTCCCACAGGGGGGCTGGGGCCAACGTCCTGACTTTC
CASSTSHRGAGANVLTF
>-|TRBJ1-3|TRBV29-1|-
TGCAGCGTGCATACTGGAAACACCATATATTTT
CSVHTGNTIYF
>-|TRBJ2-4|TRBV6-1|-
TGTGCCAGCAGTGACCTAGGAGGAGAAAACATTCAGTACTTC
CASSDLGGENIQYF
>TRBD1|TRBJ2-3|TRBV5-1|-
TGCGCCAGCAGCTTGGATAGACAGGGGGCTGGGGATACGCAGTATTTT
CASSLDRQGAGDTQYF
>-|TRBJ2-3|TRBV27|-
TGTGCCAGCAGTTTAAAGGGGCCGGGGGATACGCAGTATTTT
CASSLKGPGDTQYF
>-|TRBJ2-5|TRBV19|-
TGTGCCAGTAGTAGATGGTCCGTCCACCAAGAGACCCAGTACTTC
CASSRWSVHQETQYF
>-|TRBJ1-5|TRBV7-2|-
TGTGCCAGCAGCTTAGTCTGGACAGCTAATCAGCCCCAGCATTTT
CASSLVWTANQPQHF
>-|TRBJ1-4|TRBV2|-
TGTGCCAGCAGTGAATCCTTGAGGGGCGGTGAAAAACTGTTTTTT
CASSESLRGGEKLFF
>-|TRBJ1-2|TRBV19|many
TGTGCCAGTAATTTGGCGGACTATGGCTACACCTTC
CASNLADYGYTF
>TRBD1|TRBJ1-6|TRBV6-5|-
TGTGCCAGCAAGAAGGGGGCCAGCAATTCACCCCTCCACTTT
CASKKGASNSPLHF
>-|TRBJ2-5|TRBV5-1|-
TGCGCCAGCAGGGATGCAGAGACCCAGTACTTC
CASRDAETQYF